This T cell receptor beta chain derives from a study of shared clonotypes between healthy human individuals. The DNA input per sorted-subset replicate PCR was around 200 ng, corresponding to 25,000 to 35,000 T cell genomes. Using immunoSEQ multiplex PCR, the repertoire was profiled, and TCRdb retains in-frame clones only, with some absent. This sample has under 850,000 clones, with 55% to 75% found just once. On this clone: Its target is unknown.

Regarding the study as a whole: About 5% of naive CD4 clonotypes were shared across four donors.

With 7 bases clipped from V and 4 bases from J, the junction kept 11 bases outside the gene matches. Looked up from germline, CDR1 is MDHEN and CDR2 is SYDVKM. There are 15 residues in the CDR3. The clonotype was recovered from a woman in her 30s in good health. The material sequenced was memory CD4+ T cells sorted from blood. Noted subset: CD45RA-negative fraction. The J gene is TRBJ1-2, the V gene TRBV28; TRBD1 matches 8 bases. The CDR3 loop is CASITSGGEGYGYTF. CDR3 nucleotide sequence: TGTGCCAGCATTACATCAGGGGGCGAGGGCTATGGCTACACCTTC.